This T cell receptor beta chain was found in a study of T cell responses to AZD1222 COVID-19 vaccine. The data were produced by immunoSEQ multiplex PCR, yet TCRdb's version contains in-frame clones alone and is incomplete. The table records some 140,000 clones, 85% to 95% of them present only once. The CDR3 spans 13 residues. The germline V and J ends were trimmed by 2 bases and 3 bases, with 7 bases remaining between them. The V and J genes are TRBV12-3 or TRBV12-4 and TRBJ1-1; D is uncertain. This sequence was found in an adult in good health. Specimen: peripheral blood, collected on day 0 of AZD1222 vaccination. The CDR3 coding sequence is TGTGCCAGCAGTTTAAAAGTATACACTGAAGCTTTCTTT. Amino acids: CASSLKVYTEAFF.